These 19 T cell receptor beta chains originate from one sample sequenced in a study of T cell changes during pregnancy in multiple sclerosis (dated by TCRdb to the late 2010s). Receptor libraries were prepared by the immunoSEQ multiplex PCR assay. TCRdb mirrors the immuneACCESS table, restricted to in-frame sequences. Some clones are absent from its copies; in checked studies, under half trace to an unresolved V gene, and the reason for the others is unknown. Across this sample there are some 70,000 clones, with roughly nine tenths seen only once. The ten largest account for 1.3% to 1.5% of the sample. The source was peripheral blood, collected in the second trimester of pregnancy. These receptors all come from a female donor in good health, enrolled as a control in a pregnancy study.

CDR3 sequence (DNA): TGTGCCAGCAGCCCTGACAGGGGTAACTATGGCTACACCTTC. It translates to CASSPDRGNYGYTF. The chain couples TRBV5-4 to TRBJ1-2; 8 bases line up with TRBD1. Per germline, CDR1 SGHNT and CDR2 YYREEE (reference sequence). The length of the CDR3 is 14 residues. V lost 4 bases and J lost 1; bases outside the gene matches: 3.

The V gene is TRBV4-1, the J gene TRBJ2-3; D gene unclear. The CDR3 runs 15 residues. V lost 0 bases, J lost 4 bases, and 11 bases lay in between. Germline V gene sequence: CDR1 MGHRA, CDR2 YSYEKL. CDR3 coding DNA: TGCGCCAGCAGCCAAGAGTCAGTTATCCCAGATACGCAGTATTTT. Its translation: CASSQESVIPDTQYF.

The chain joins TRBV7-2 to TRBJ1-2, with 7 bases matching TRBD1. The V and J ends lost 4 bases and 4 bases, in that order; junction bases with no gene match: 0. The CDR3 is made up of 12 amino acids. CDR1 is SGHTA and CDR2 is FQGNSA in the germline V gene. Here the CDR3 DNA reads TGTGCCAGCAGCTCAGGGGGCTATGGCTACACCTTC. Its translation: CASSSGGYGYTF.

V and J are TRBV19 and TRBJ1-1; TRBD1 might be the D (6 bases). Trimming shortened V by 7 bases and J by 0 bases, and 9 bases separated the two germline ends. The V gene's germline CDR1 is LNHDA and CDR2 SQIVND (reference sequence). The CDR3 consists of 13 residues. CDR3 nucleotide sequence: TGTGCCAGTATGCAGGGGATGAACACTGAAGCTTTCTTT. Translating gives CASMQGMNTEAFF.

The rearrangement uses TRBV7-2 and TRBJ2-7, with 10 positions matching TRBD1. The V gene end was trimmed by 4 bases and the J gene end by 6 bases; junction bases not matched to a gene: 6. Germline V lookup: CDR1 SGHTA, CDR2 FQGNSA. The CDR3 covers 14 residues. The CDR3 loop is CASSWGTGAGEQYF. The CDR3 DNA reads TGTGCCAGCAGCTGGGGGACAGGGGCGGGCGAGCAGTACTTC.

The chain uses TRBV7-6 and TRBJ1-3; D remains ambiguous. The CDR3 sequence is 16 residues long. CDR1 is SGHVS, CDR2 FNYEAQ, per germline. Trimming cost V 4 bases and J 3 bases, with 16 bases left between them. The CDR3 region is CASSSSLEAGGNTIYF. The CDR3 nucleotides are TGTGCCAGCAGCTCCTCCCTTGAGGCGGGTGGAAACACCATATATTTT.

The rearrangement links TRBV10-3 to TRBJ2-1; TRBD2 is a possible D gene (6 bases). The V gene lost 8 bases and the J gene lost 6 bases, with 17 bases spanning the gap. The CDR3 totals 14 residues. Germline V gene lookup returns CDR1 ENHRY and CDR2 SYGVKD. The CDR3 loop is CAIGGASSGNEQFF. The CDR3, as DNA: TGTGCCATCGGAGGGGCATCAAGCGGCAATGAGCAGTTCTTC.

The gene calls are TRBV4-2 and TRBJ2-7; TRBD1 aligns across 7 bases. The length of the CDR3 is 15 residues. V was pared by 0 bases and J by 4 bases, with 6 bases of the junction left unmatched. From germline, CDR1 is LGHNA and CDR2 YNFKEQ. For the CDR3, the DNA is TGTGCCAGCAGCCAAGAAGGGGACAGTGCGTACGAGCAGTACTTC. Translating gives CASSQEGDSAYEQYF.

The chain is built from TRBV5-4 and TRBJ2-1; 10 nucleotides match TRBD1. V lost 2 bases, J lost 9 bases, and 11 bases stayed unmatched. Germline-derived CDR1 and CDR2 are SGHNT and YYREEE (reference sequence). The CDR3 is 16 amino acids. CDR3 DNA: TGTGCCAGCAGCTTAATTCCCCGGGACAGGGGTGGTGAGCAGTTCTTC. Its protein is CASSLIPRDRGGEQFF.

The gene calls are TRBV29-1 and TRBJ2-4; 9 nucleotides align to TRBD1. Germline V gene lookup returns CDR1 SQVTM and CDR2 ANQGSEA. J gave up 7 bases and V 6 bases, and 4 bases lay outside the gene matches. The CDR3 is 12 residues long. The CDR3 spells CSVRDRENIQYF. In nucleotides, the CDR3 is TGCAGCGTCCGGGACAGGGAGAACATTCAGTACTTC.

The chain has TRBV19 and TRBJ2-7; 7 bases align to TRBD2. Germline CDR1 and CDR2: LNHDA and SQIVND (reference sequence). V lost 3 bases, J lost 7 bases, and 9 bases stayed unmatched. The CDR3 totals 14 residues. DNA for the CDR3: TGTGCCAGTAGTATCTCAGGGAGGGCCAAAGAGCAGTACTTC. This encodes CASSISGRAKEQYF.

The chain carries TRBV6-1 and TRBJ2-7, with TRBD1 matching over 10 bases. Germline CDR1 and CDR2: MNHNS and SASEGT. This CDR3 is 15 amino acids long. V gave up 4 bases and J gave up 2 bases; unmatched junction bases: 5. Here the CDR3 DNA reads TGTGCCAGCAGTGCCCGGACAGGGGGGGCCTACGAGCAGTACTTC. It specifies CASSARTGGAYEQYF.

The chain links TRBV19 to TRBJ2-6; 8 bases agree with TRBD1. J was trimmed by 0 bases and V by 6 bases; bases with no gene match: 7. CDR3 size: 17 residues. CDR1 LNHDA and CDR2 SQIVND come from the germline V gene (reference sequence). This CDR3 is CASRPTGASSGANVLTF. CDR3 in DNA: TGTGCCAGTAGGCCGACAGGGGCCTCCTCTGGGGCCAACGTCCTGACTTTC.

V is TRBV5-6 and J is TRBJ1-5, with TRBD1 matching 11 bases. The germline V gene encodes CDR1 SGHDT and CDR2 YYEEEE. The V gene end was trimmed by 4 bases and the J gene end by 2 bases; junction bases not matched to a gene: 5. The CDR3 extends over 16 amino acids. The CDR3 is CASSPRGQGGNQPQHF. In nucleotides, the CDR3 is TGTGCCAGCAGCCCGCGGGGACAGGGGGGCAATCAGCCCCAGCATTTT.

The V and J genes are TRBV7-8 and TRBJ2-7, with 9 bases matching TRBD2. This CDR3 region has 15 residues. The germline CDR1 and CDR2 sequences are SGHVS and FQNEAQ. Trimming took 5 bases from V and 3 from J; bases not matched to a gene: 8. CDR3 sequence: CASSPRSGRNYEQYF. The CDR3 DNA follows: TGTGCCAGCAGCCCCAGGAGCGGGAGGAACTACGAGCAGTACTTC.

The chain joins TRBV10-2 to TRBJ1-1; TRBD1 agrees at 9 bases. Germline V lookup: CDR1 WSHSY, CDR2 SAAADI. The CDR3 is made up of 15 amino acids. V lost 2 bases, J lost 5 bases, and 6 bases stayed unmatched. The CDR3 here is CASSEIDRGKTEAFF. In nucleotides, the CDR3 is TGCGCCAGCAGTGAGATTGACAGGGGGAAGACTGAAGCTTTCTTT.

V is TRBV15 and J is TRBJ2-1, with 8 bases identical to TRBD2. The CDR3 consists of 18 residues. The junction had 16 bases not matched to a gene; V was cut back by 1 base and J by 8 bases. The germline CDR1 and CDR2 sequences are LNHNV and YYDKDF (reference sequence). CDR3: CATSRGRFTSGGSDEQFF. The CDR3 nucleotides read TGTGCCACCAGCAGAGGACGTTTCACTAGCGGAGGTTCTGATGAGCAGTTCTTC.

This chain links TRBV5-1 with TRBJ2-1; perhaps TRBD2 as D (5 bases). The V gene's germline CDR1 is SGHRS and CDR2 YFSETQ. CDR3 length: 13 residues. The V gene lost 3 bases and the J gene lost 9 bases, with 13 bases spanning the gap. The DNA for the CDR3 is TGCGCCAGCAGCTCAATGGGTGGGAGTGAGCAGTTCTTC. Its translation is CASSSMGGSEQFF.

V and J are TRBV7-6 and TRBJ2-3, with D possibly TRBD2 on 5 matching bases. Trimming shortened V by 6 bases and J by 4 bases, and 8 bases separated the two germline ends. This CDR3 contains 12 residues. Germline lookup yields CDR1 SGHVS and CDR2 FNYEAQ. The DNA for the CDR3 is TGTGCCAGCAGTTTCGGGGCAGATACGCAGTATTTT. It encodes CASSFGADTQYF.